Listed here are 6 T cell receptor beta chains from one sample, sequenced in a study of T cells in tuberculosis. This table comes from immunoSEQ multiplex PCR, and its TCRdb copy is limited to in-frame clones, with some not included. Of under 40,000 clones in the sample, roughly 94% are singletons; the top ten hold approximately 8.1%. Specimen: PBMCs. Receptors originate from a donor aged 10-29 years with latent tuberculosis or without tuberculosis infection.

The CDR3 protein is CALGGGGRTYEQYF. CDR3 DNA sequence: TGTGCCTTGGGGGGTGGCGGGAGGACCTACGAGCAGTACTTC. The chain links TRBV30 to TRBJ2-7; TRBD2 matches 8 bases. The germline CDR1 and CDR2 sequences are GTSNPN and SVGIG (reference sequence). This CDR3 contains 14 residues. Trimming took 7 bases from V and 2 from J; bases not matched to a gene: 10.

This clone is a singleton in its sample. This chain uses TRBV27 with TRBJ1-2; tentative D call: TRBD1 (6 bases). The CDR3 spans 15 residues. From germline, CDR1 is MNHEY and CDR2 SMNVEV (reference sequence). Trimming left V 4 bases short and J 2 bases short, with 14 bases between. CDR3 sequence: CASSSGRGVNYGYTF. CDR3 nucleotide sequence: TGTGCCAGCAGTTCAGGGAGGGGGGTGAACTATGGCTACACCTTC.

The chain has TRBV18 and TRBJ2-1; possibly TRBD1 for D (5 bases). The CDR3 totals 12 residues. Trimming shortened V by 4 bases and J by 11 bases, and 12 bases separated the two germline ends. Germline V CDR1 and CDR2: KGHSH, LQKENI. This CDR3 is CASSRRERKQFF. The DNA of the CDR3 is TGTGCCAGCTCACGCAGGGAAAGGAAGCAGTTCTTC.

The J gene is TRBJ1-2, the V gene TRBV28; perhaps TRBD1 as D (5 bases). The CDR3 loop spans 14 amino acids. CDR1 is MDHEN and CDR2 is SYDVKM in the germline V gene. Trimming removed 2 bases at V and 6 bases at J, with 13 bases between. The CDR3 is CASSLIVRDNGYTF. The CDR3 DNA is TGTGCCAGCAGTTTAATAGTCAGGGATAATGGCTACACCTTC.

Comment on this clone: Other DNA sequences within the sample encode an identical CDR3. V is TRBV2 and J is TRBJ1-1, with D possibly being TRBD1 (6 bases). V was clipped by 2 bases and J by 12 bases, with 10 bases between them. Germline assignment: CDR1 SNHLY and CDR2 FYNNEI. The CDR3 consists of 11 residues. The CDR3 spells CASSETGTTFF. CDR3 DNA: TGTGCCAGCAGTGAAACAGGGACTACTTTCTTT.

The chain is built from TRBV5-4 and TRBJ2-2, with D perhaps TRBD2 (6 bases). The germline V gene has CDR1 SGHNT and CDR2 YYREEE (reference sequence). CDR3 size: 14 residues. V shed 4 bases and J shed 8 bases, with 15 bases lying between them. The CDR3 spells CASSRDLPVGELFF. The CDR3 DNA sequence: TGTGCCAGCAGCAGGGACTTACCGGTGGGGGAGCTGTTTTTT.